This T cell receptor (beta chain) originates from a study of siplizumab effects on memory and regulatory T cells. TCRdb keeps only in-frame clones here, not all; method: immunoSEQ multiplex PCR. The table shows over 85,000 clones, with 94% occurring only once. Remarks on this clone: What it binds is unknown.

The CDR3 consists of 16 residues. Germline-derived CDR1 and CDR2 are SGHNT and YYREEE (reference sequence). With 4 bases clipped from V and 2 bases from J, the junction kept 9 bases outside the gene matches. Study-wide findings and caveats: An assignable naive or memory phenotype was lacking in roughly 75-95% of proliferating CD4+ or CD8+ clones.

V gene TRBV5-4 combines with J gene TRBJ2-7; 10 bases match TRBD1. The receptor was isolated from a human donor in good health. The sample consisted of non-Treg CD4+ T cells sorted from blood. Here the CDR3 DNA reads TGTGCCAGCAGCCCAACAGCCGGGACAGGGGCCTACGAGCAGTACTTC. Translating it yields CASSPTAGTGAYEQYF.